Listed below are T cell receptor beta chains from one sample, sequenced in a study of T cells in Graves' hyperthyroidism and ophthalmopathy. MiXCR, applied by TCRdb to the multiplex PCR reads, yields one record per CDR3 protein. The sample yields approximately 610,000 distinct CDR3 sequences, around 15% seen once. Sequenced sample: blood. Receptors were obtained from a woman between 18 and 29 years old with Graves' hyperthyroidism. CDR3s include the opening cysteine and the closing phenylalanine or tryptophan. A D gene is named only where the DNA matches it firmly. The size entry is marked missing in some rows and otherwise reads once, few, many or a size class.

CDR3: CASSIVGKSFNLDNGQFF
DNA: TGTGCCAGTAGTATAGTCGGGAAGAGTTTCAATTTGGACAATGGGCAGTTCTTC
size: NA
D: NA
V: TRBV19
J: TRBJ2-1

CDR3: CASSLSSGRGELFF
DNA: TGTGCCAGCAGTTTATCGTCGGGTCGTGGGGAGCTGTTTTTT
size: many
D: NA
V: TRBV27
J: TRBJ2-2

CDR3: CASSPSQGGYEQYF
DNA: TGTGCCAGCTCACCATCCCAGGGCGGCTACGAGCAGTACTTC
size: many
D: NA
V: TRBV18
J: TRBJ2-7

CDR3: CAWNSLGEQYF
DNA: TGTGCCTGGAACTCCTTGGGGGAGCAGTACTTC
size: few
D: NA
V: TRBV30
J: TRBJ2-7

CDR3: CASSLEGAGSNEQFF
DNA: TGTGCCAGCAGTTTAGAAGGAGCAGGGAGCAATGAGCAGTTCTTC
size: few
D: NA
V: TRBV27
J: TRBJ2-1

CDR3: CASSGSRDTQYF
DNA: TGTGCCAGCAGCGGTAGCCGCGATACGCAGTATTTT
size: many
D: NA
V: TRBV11-2
J: TRBJ2-3

CDR3: CASSPRDNEKLFF
DNA: TGCGCCAGCAGCCCGAGGGACAACGAAAAACTGTTTTTT
size: NA
D: NA
V: TRBV4-1
J: TRBJ1-4

CDR3: CASSRGSTNEKLFF
DNA: TGCGCCAGCAGCCGGGGTTCAACTAATGAAAAACTGTTTTTT
size: few
D: NA
V: TRBV4-1
J: TRBJ1-4

CDR3: CASTGAPYGYTF
DNA: TGTGCCAGCACGGGCGCCCCCTATGGCTACACCTTC
size: few
D: NA
V: TRBV9
J: TRBJ1-2

CDR3: CASTTAGLTYNEQFF
DNA: TGTGCCAGTACCACCGCGGGACTAACCTACAATGAGCAGTTCTTC
size: NA
D: TRBD2
V: TRBV19
J: TRBJ2-1

CDR3: CASSPTGAGLPSETQYF
DNA: TGTGCCAGCAGCCCGACCGGTGCGGGGCTACCATCAGAGACCCAGTACTTC
size: many
D: NA
V: TRBV7-2
J: TRBJ2-5

CDR3: CASSLRLGLYNEQFF
DNA: TGTGCCAGCAGCTTACGGCTAGGCCTCTACAATGAGCAGTTCTTC
size: many
D: NA
V: TRBV7-2
J: TRBJ2-1

CDR3: CASSQEGTGRGGNQPQHF
DNA: TGCGCCAGCAGCCAAGAAGGAACAGGGAGGGGGGGGAATCAGCCCCAGCATTTT
size: NA
D: NA
V: TRBV4-1
J: TRBJ1-5

CDR3: CASSFGTGSGYEQYF
DNA: TGTGCCAGCAGCTTCGGGACAGGGTCTGGGTACGAGCAGTACTTC
size: many
D: TRBD1
V: TRBV7-9
J: TRBJ2-7

CDR3: CASSQGGRETQYF
DNA: TGTGCCAGCAGCCAAGGGGGGCGGGAGACCCAGTACTTC
size: many
D: NA
V: TRBV12-3/TRBV12-4
J: TRBJ2-5

CDR3: CASSVQPAGFTGELFF
DNA: TGTGCCAGCAGCGTACAGCCAGCTGGGTTCACCGGGGAGCTGTTTTTT
size: NA
D: NA
V: TRBV9
J: TRBJ2-2

CDR3: CAAHGGGNQPQHF
DNA: TGTGCCGCCCACGGGGGGGGAAATCAGCCCCAGCATTTT
size: few
D: NA
V: TRBV30
J: TRBJ1-5

CDR3: CASSDRGSETQYF
DNA: TGCGCCAGCAGTGACAGGGGCAGCGAGACCCAGTACTTC
size: few
D: NA
V: TRBV10-1
J: TRBJ2-5

CDR3: CSALPVDQRTTYEQYF
DNA: TGCAGTGCGCTGCCGGTGGACCAGCGCACAACCTACGAGCAGTACTTC
size: few
D: NA
V: TRBV20-1
J: TRBJ2-7

CDR3: CASSQDKAGAEAFF
DNA: TGTGCCAGCAGCCAAGATAAGGCTGGGGCTGAAGCTTTCTTT
size: many
D: NA
V: TRBV3-1
J: TRBJ1-1

CDR3: CASSELWDGPTGANVLTF
DNA: TGTGCCAGCAGTGAACTCTGGGACGGCCCGACTGGGGCCAACGTCCTGACTTTC
size: few
D: NA
V: TRBV12-3/TRBV12-4
J: TRBJ2-6

CDR3: CASSTTGFGYEQYF
DNA: TGTGCCAGCAGCACGACAGGGTTTGGCTACGAGCAGTACTTC
size: many
D: TRBD1
V: TRBV11-3
J: TRBJ2-7

CDR3: CASSDDSEQYF
DNA: TGTGCCAGCAGCGATGACTCCGAGCAGTACTTC
size: many
D: NA
V: TRBV7-9
J: TRBJ2-7

CDR3: CASSPGGLGTEAFF
DNA: TGTGCCAGCTCACCGGGGGGGCTAGGAACTGAAGCTTTCTTT
size: many
D: NA
V: TRBV18
J: TRBJ1-1

CDR3: CASSPIQGASDTQYF
DNA: TGTGCCAGCTCTCCCATACAGGGGGCGTCGGATACGCAGTATTTT
size: NA
D: TRBD1
V: TRBV18
J: TRBJ2-3

CDR3: CAWSVTDLSYEQYF
DNA: TGTGCCTGGAGTGTGACGGACCTCTCCTACGAGCAGTACTTC
size: NA
D: NA
V: TRBV30
J: TRBJ2-7

CDR3: CASASNYRERYEQYF
DNA: TGCGCCAGCGCCTCCAATTACAGGGAGAGGTACGAGCAGTACTTC
size: NA
D: NA
V: TRBV5-1
J: TRBJ2-7

CDR3: CASSPGHSGYEQYF
DNA: TGTGCCAGCAGCCCAGGACACTCGGGGTACGAGCAGTACTTC
size: many
D: NA
V: TRBV3-1
J: TRBJ2-7

CDR3: CSARDGGSTDTQYF
DNA: TGCAGTGCTAGGGACGGGGGGTCGACAGATACGCAGTATTTT
size: NA
D: TRBD2
V: TRBV20-1
J: TRBJ2-3

CDR3: CASSHITDWWGTDTQYF
DNA: TGTGCCAGCAGCCACATCACGGACTGGTGGGGAACAGATACGCAGTATTTT
size: many
D: NA
V: TRBV3-1
J: TRBJ2-3

CDR3: CATSDRAGNTGELFF
DNA: TGTGCCACCAGTGATCGGGCAGGGAACACCGGGGAGCTGTTTTTT
size: NA
D: NA
V: TRBV24-1
J: TRBJ2-2

CDR3: CASSSSGTANYGYTF
DNA: TGTGCCAGCAGCTCCTCCGGGACAGCAAACTATGGCTACACCTTC
size: many
D: TRBD1
V: TRBV7-3
J: TRBJ1-2

CDR3: CATTTSGRTDTQYF
DNA: TGTGCCACGACGACTAGCGGGCGTACAGATACGCAGTATTTT
size: NA
D: TRBD2
V: TRBV24-1
J: TRBJ2-3

CDR3: CASSSGTEREQFF
DNA: TGCGCCAGCAGCTCCGGGACAGAGAGGGAGCAGTTCTTC
size: once
D: TRBD1
V: TRBV5-1
J: TRBJ2-1

CDR3: CASSLSRGAAFF
DNA: TGTGCCAGCAGTTTATCGAGAGGGGCAGCTTTCTTT
size: many
D: NA
V: TRBV28
J: TRBJ1-1

CDR3: CASSQGLPYEQYF
DNA: TGTGCCAGCAGTCAGGGTCTACCCTACGAGCAGTACTTC
size: many
D: NA
V: TRBV28
J: TRBJ2-7

CDR3: CASSPMLGLQETQYF
DNA: TGTGCCAGCAGCCCAATGCTCGGGCTACAAGAGACGCAGTACTTC
size: NA
D: NA
V: TRBV11-2
J: TRBJ2-5

CDR3: CATSEGDTNQPQHF
DNA: TGTGCCACCAGTGAGGGGGACACCAATCAGCCCCAGCATTTT
size: few
D: NA
V: TRBV24-1
J: TRBJ1-5

CDR3: CASSPSQGRFSSSYNSPLHF
DNA: TGTGCCAGCAGCCCGTCCCAGGGGAGGTTTTCGAGCTCCTATAATTCACCCCTCCACTTT
size: few
D: NA
V: TRBV28
J: TRBJ1-6

CDR3: CASSFRVATNEKLFF
DNA: TGTGCCAGCAGTTTCAGAGTTGCAACTAATGAAAAACTGTTTTTT
size: many
D: NA
V: TRBV12-3/TRBV12-4
J: TRBJ1-4

CDR3: CASTPGPENTEAFF
DNA: TGTGCCAGCACCCCGGGGCCGGAGAACACTGAAGCTTTCTTT
size: few
D: NA
V: TRBV9
J: TRBJ1-1

CDR3: CASGRDTHYEQYF
DNA: TGTGCCAGTGGCCGGGACACACACTACGAGCAGTACTTC
size: few
D: NA
V: TRBV7-9
J: TRBJ2-7

CDR3: CASSQFDRQNYGYTF
DNA: TGTGCCAGCAGCCAGTTCGACAGGCAGAACTATGGCTACACCTTC
size: NA
D: NA
V: TRBV3-1
J: TRBJ1-2